These 10 T cell receptor beta chains came from one sample sequenced in a study of low-dose radiotherapy and immunotherapy resistance in tumors. Time point defined: before trial treatment. Alpha and beta chains were covered, as first-strand cDNA relied on TRAV- and TRBV-specific primers. TCR amplification used around 20 PCR cycles, a constant-region primer and a V-primer adapter. One entry per CDR3 protein results from TCRdb running MiXCR on the reads. Of tens of thousands of distinct CDR3 sequences listed, 9.4% are singletons. The sample consisted of PBMCs, taken before treatment. The receptors here all came from a male donor with prostate cancer.

This clonotype was picked up many times. The chain uses TRBV3-1 and TRBJ2-2; 7 positions match TRBD2. Germline V gene sequence: CDR1 LGHDT, CDR2 YNNKEL (reference sequence). V lost 2 bases, J lost 0 bases, and 0 bases stayed unmatched. This CDR3 is built from 15 residues. The DNA for the CDR3 is TGTGCCAGCAGCCAACTAGCGGCGAACACCGGGGAGCTGTTTTTT. As protein: CASSQLAANTGELFF.

The table lists this clonotype with many counts. The chain uses TRBV7-2 and TRBJ1-5; 7 bases map to TRBD1. V was clipped by 5 bases and J by 3 bases; unmatched bases: 7. This CDR3 region has 15 residues. CDR1 and CDR2 (germline): SGHTA, FQGNSA. The CDR3 region has the DNA TGTGCCAGCAGCCTTTCGACAGGGAACAATCAGCCCCAGCATTTT. Residues: CASSLSTGNNQPQHF.

This clonotype has only a few counts. Possible read error: a much larger clone is one base away. The chain joins TRBV7-6 to TRBJ2-1; TRBD2 agrees at 10 bases. Germline CDR1 and CDR2: SGHVS and FNYEAQ. V lost 6 bases to trimming and J lost 9 bases; unmatched junction nucleotides: 8. This CDR3 region has 14 residues. CDR3 sequence reads: CASRGAGGDSEQFF. The DNA for the CDR3 is TGTGCCAGCAGAGGAGCGGGAGGGGACAGTGAGCAGTTCTTC.

CDR3 coding DNA: TGTGCCAGCAGCGTAGAGGGGACAGGGGGGTATGGCTACACCTTC. Translation: CASSVEGTGGYGYTF. This chain connects TRBV9 to TRBJ1-2; the match to TRBD1 covers 11 bases. The V and J ends lost 0 bases and 5 bases, in that order; junction bases with no gene match: 3. This CDR3 spans 15 amino acids. The germline CDR1 and CDR2 sequences are SGDLS and YYNGEE.

This clonotype was counted at least ten times. The genes are TRBV28 and TRBJ2-7; D remains ambiguous. V shed 2 bases and J shed 5 bases, with 13 bases lying between them. The V gene's germline CDR1 is MDHEN and CDR2 SYDVKM. This CDR3 comprises 14 residues. The CDR3 region has the DNA TGTGCCAGCAGTTTAGTCTGGCCTCCTGACGAGCAGTACTTC. As protein: CASSLVWPPDEQYF.

This clonotype was seen at least ten times. J is TRBJ1-1 and V is TRBV20-1; weak D call: TRBD1 (5 bases). The V end was cut by 5 bases, the J end by 4 bases, with 8 bases between. The germline CDR1 and CDR2 sequences are DFQATT and SNEGSKA (reference sequence). CDR3 length: 11 residues. CDR3 nucleotides: TGCAGTGCTGACGACAGCACTGAAGCTTTCTTT. Protein product: CSADDSTEAFF.

In this sample, this clonotype turned up many times. The chain couples TRBV20-1 to TRBJ2-2; the D gene is possibly TRBD1 (6 bases). Germline lookup yields CDR1 DFQATT and CDR2 SNEGSKA (reference sequence). V dropped 3 bases and J dropped 4 bases, with 12 bases sitting between them. CDR3 size: 14 residues. The CDR3: CSASGQSSTGELFF. CDR3 coding DNA: TGCAGTGCTAGCGGACAGTCCAGCACCGGGGAGCTGTTTTTT.

This clonotype occurred many times. The V gene is TRBV6-6, the J gene TRBJ1-4; the D gene is possibly TRBD1 (5 bases). CDR1 is MNHNY and CDR2 is SVGAGI in the germline V gene (reference sequence). V lost 6 bases, J lost 7 bases, and 18 bases lay in between. CDR3 size: 15 residues. Here the CDR3 reads CASRPDWDGSEKLFF. The CDR3 nucleotides read TGTGCCAGCAGACCCGACTGGGACGGTTCTGAAAAACTGTTTTTT.

This clonotype was recorded many times. The chain couples TRBV7-6 to TRBJ2-1, with TRBD1 identical over 12 bases. The CDR3 consists of 15 residues. J gave up 10 bases and V 5 bases, and 9 bases lay outside the gene matches. CDR1 is SGHVS, CDR2 FNYEAQ, per germline. The CDR3 bases are TGTGCCAGCAGCCAAGGGACAGGGGGCGCGGGGGAGCAGTTCTTC. Encoded protein: CASSQGTGGAGEQFF.

This clonotype was seen many times. CDR3 bases: TGTGCCAGCAGCCCGGACATTATCTCCTACGAGCAGTACTTC. As protein: CASSPDIISYEQYF. The chain couples TRBV5-4 to TRBJ2-7; D perhaps matches TRBD1 (5 bases). The CDR3 has 14 amino acids. Germline CDR1 SGHNT, CDR2 YYREEE (reference sequence). V was pared by 4 bases and J by 0 bases, with 11 bases between.